These 13 T cell receptor beta chains share one sample of origin, sequenced in a study of cytomegalovirus exposure and HLA in healthy donors. In the PCR, 60 Vbeta and 13 Jbeta primers were used. The table came from immunoSEQ multiplex PCR; TCRdb's copy has only in-frame clones and leaves some out. The sample includes roughly 90,000 clones, about 82% of them seen just once. Sequencing was performed on PBMCs. These receptors originate from a man younger than 45 in good health and CMV-seronegative.

The rearrangement uses TRBV9 and TRBJ1-1; D gene unclear. CDR1 and CDR2 from the germline V gene are SGDLS and YYNGEE. V was trimmed by 4 bases and J by 3 bases, leaving 13 bases between them. This CDR3 comprises 14 residues. Here the CDR3 DNA reads TGTGCCAGCAGCTCCTGGGAGGGTGACACTGAAGCTTTCTTT. Its translation is CASSSWEGDTEAFF. The whole variable domain, filled in from reference TRBV9 and TRBJ1-1, reads DSGVTQTPKHLITATGQRVTLRCSPRSGDLSVYWYQQSLDQGLQFLIQYYNGEERAKGNILERFSAQQFPDLHSELNLSSLELGDSALYFCASSSWEGDTEAFFGQGTRLTVV.

The chain employs TRBV11-2 and TRBJ1-6; 7 nucleotides align to TRBD1. This CDR3 comprises 15 residues. Germline V gene lookup returns CDR1 SGHAT and CDR2 FQNNGV. J was trimmed by 9 bases and V by 6 bases; bases with no gene match: 11. The CDR3 loop reads CASRRPGQRISPLHF. CDR3 DNA: TGTGCCAGCAGACGACCGGGACAGCGAATTTCACCCCTCCACTTT.

The chain has TRBV19 and TRBJ1-1; maybe TRBD1 (5 bases). Looked up from germline, CDR1 is LNHDA and CDR2 is SQIVND (reference sequence). This CDR3 is built from 15 residues. Deletions cut 1 base from V and 8 bases from J, with 17 bases between. The CDR3 here is CASSIVFSGAGEAFF. Here the CDR3 DNA reads TGTGCCAGTAGTATAGTCTTCAGTGGGGCCGGCGAAGCTTTCTTT.

The chain has TRBV7-9 and TRBJ1-1; TRBD1 aligns across 8 bases. The CDR3 has 16 residues. The ends lost 6 bases at V and 1 base at J; junction bases unmatched: 10. The germline V gene has CDR1 SEHNR and CDR2 FQNEAQ (reference sequence). CDR3 amino acids: CASRNQGAYPNTEAFF. The DNA of the CDR3 is TGTGCCAGCAGAAACCAGGGGGCTTATCCGAACACTGAAGCTTTCTTT.

The chain employs TRBV6-1 and TRBJ1-5; no reliable D call. This CDR3 contains 15 residues. The germline V and J ends were trimmed by 1 base and 0 bases, with 7 bases remaining between them. The germline V gene has CDR1 MNHNS and CDR2 SASEGT. CDR3: CASSEVPDSNQPQHF. The CDR3 region has the DNA TGTGCCAGCAGTGAAGTTCCAGATAGCAATCAGCCCCAGCATTTT.

This clone was seen just once. The chain links TRBV7-2 to TRBJ2-2; D perhaps matches TRBD1 (6 bases). CDR3 length: 15 residues. Trimming pared 0 bases from V and 3 bases from J, leaving 8 bases between. Germline loops: CDR1 SGHTA, CDR2 FQGNSA. CDR3 in DNA: TGTGCCAGCAGCTTAGCGGGGGCCGACACCGGGGAGCTGTTTTTT. It is translated as CASSLAGADTGELFF.

The V call is TRBV18, the J call TRBJ1-1, with D tentatively TRBD1 (5 bases). Germline V gene lookup returns CDR1 KGHSH and CDR2 LQKENI. The CDR3 is 14 amino acids. The V gene lost 6 bases and the J gene lost 0 bases, with 11 bases spanning the gap. CDR3 protein: CASSPDSMNTEAFF. DNA of the CDR3: TGTGCCAGCTCGCCCGACAGCATGAACACTGAAGCTTTCTTT.

This clone appeared once. This chain uses TRBV5-1 with TRBJ1-1; unclear D gene. Germline lookup yields CDR1 SGHRS and CDR2 YFSETQ. V lost 2 bases, J lost 3 bases, and 8 bases lay in between. This CDR3 region has 13 residues. CDR3 loop: CASSFTAHTEAFF. The CDR3 DNA reads as TGCGCCAGCAGCTTCACAGCTCACACTGAAGCTTTCTTT. Complete variable domain (other parts from reference TRBV5-1 and TRBJ1-1): KAGVTQTPRYLIKTRGQQVTLSCSPISGHRSVSWYQQTPGQGLQFLFEYFSETQRNKGNFPGRFSGRQFSNSRSEMNVSTLELGDSALYLCASSFTAHTEAFFGQGTRLTVV.

The CDR3 DNA reads TGTGCCAGCAGCCCTAGCGGGACTACAGATACGCAGTATTTT. Encoded protein: CASSPSGTTDTQYF. The chain joins TRBV5-4 to TRBJ2-3; 9 positions match TRBD2. The CDR3 has 14 amino acids. V dropped 4 bases and J dropped 3; count of bases not matched to a gene: 3. Per the germline V gene, CDR1 is SGHNT and CDR2 is YYREEE (reference sequence). Looking up the rest from reference TRBV5-4 and TRBJ2-3 gives the full variable domain: ETGVTQSPTHLIKTRGQQVTLRCSSQSGHNTVSWYQQALGQGPQFIFQYYREEENGRGNFPPRFSGLQFPNYSSELNVNALELDDSALYLCASSPSGTTDTQYFGPGTRLTVL.

The rearrangement uses TRBV2 and TRBJ1-1; D gene uncertain. The CDR3 has 14 amino acids. The germline V gene has CDR1 SNHLY and CDR2 FYNNEI. Deletions cut 6 bases from V and 3 bases from J, with 14 bases between. The chain's CDR3 is CASRAIRRDTEAFF. The CDR3, as DNA: TGTGCCAGCAGGGCTATCAGGCGGGACACTGAAGCTTTCTTT.

The chain recombines TRBV7-2 with TRBJ2-1; D call uncertain. There are 9 residues in the CDR3. V dropped 6 bases and J dropped 10 bases, with 4 bases sitting between them. Germline CDR1 is SGHTA and CDR2 is FQGNSA. The CDR3 nucleotides are TGTGCCAGCAGTATAGAGCAGTTCTTC. Its translation: CASSIEQFF.

CDR3 loop: CASSNLRGQGGNGANVLTF. The CDR3, as DNA: TGTGCCAGCAGCAATCTTAGGGGACAGGGGGGGAATGGGGCCAACGTCCTGACTTTC. The chain recombines TRBV7-9 with TRBJ2-6, with 11 bases aligning to TRBD1. The V segment lost 5 bases and the J segment 3 bases; nucleotides outside the gene matches: 12. This CDR3 region has 19 residues. Per the germline V gene, CDR1 is SEHNR and CDR2 is FQNEAQ (reference sequence).

V is TRBV6-1 and J is TRBJ2-2, with D perhaps matching TRBD2 (6 bases). Germline V gene sequence: CDR1 MNHNS, CDR2 SASEGT. V was cut by 4 bases and J by 1 base, with 7 bases left in between. The CDR3 consists of 14 residues. In nucleotides, the CDR3 is TGTGCCAGCAGTGCCGGGAGGAACACCGGGGAGCTGTTTTTT. Protein sequence: CASSAGRNTGELFF.